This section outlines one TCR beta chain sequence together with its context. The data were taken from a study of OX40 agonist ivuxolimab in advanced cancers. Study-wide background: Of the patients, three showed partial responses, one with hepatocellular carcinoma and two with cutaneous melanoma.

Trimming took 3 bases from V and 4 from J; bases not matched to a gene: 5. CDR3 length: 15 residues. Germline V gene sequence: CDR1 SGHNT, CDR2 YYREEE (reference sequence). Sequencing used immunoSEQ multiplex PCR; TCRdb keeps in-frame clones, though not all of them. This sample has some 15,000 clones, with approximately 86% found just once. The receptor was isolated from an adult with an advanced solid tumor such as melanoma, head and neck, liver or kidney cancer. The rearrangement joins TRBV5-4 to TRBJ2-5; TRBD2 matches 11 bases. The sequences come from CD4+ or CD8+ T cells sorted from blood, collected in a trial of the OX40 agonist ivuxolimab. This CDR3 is CASSSYSGRGETQYF. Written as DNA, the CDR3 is TGTGCCAGCAGCTCCTATAGCGGGAGGGGAGAGACCCAGTACTTC.